This TCR beta chain was recorded in a study of cytomegalovirus exposure and HLA in healthy donors (dated 2017 in TCRdb). Background for the entire study: According to an earlier analysis of a few hundred of the donors, about 179 million T cells yielded 117 million unique TCR beta sequences and 276 Gb of sequence data. An early release that covered more than 550 HLA-typed donors contained approximately 300 gigabases of sequencing data and tens of millions of unique TCR sequences. Of the roughly 400 genotyped donors, approximately 81% were placed in the genetic ancestry cluster associated with self-reported Caucasian donors. The aim of the study was to test whether cataloging public T cell receptors could identify signatures of past pathogen exposure. The study used immunosequencing to profile the T cell repertoires of approximately 640 subjects and linked those repertoires to cytomegalovirus serostatus. In addition to the first cohort of about 650 subjects, a separate validation cohort of some 120 different subjects was used. To predict cytomegalovirus infection status, the study brought together high-throughput TCR immunosequencing, statistical association of individual TCRs with disease status, and machine learning. In a later analysis, previously published TCR beta repertoires from 670 or so donors were re-analyzed and high-resolution HLA genotyping was added so that TCR occurrence patterns could be studied. Rather than using new phenotypic data, the later analysis identified candidate immune exposures from TCR beta sequences and from how often those sequences occurred across donors. In an earlier analysis of a few hundred of the donors, high-throughput TCR beta sequencing was used to judge whether each TCR beta V gene segment behaved as functional or pseudogenic. Donor age, sex, ethnicity and CMV serostatus were compiled together with the repertoire data. In a later genetic analysis, genome-wide SNP genotypes for about three fifths of the roughly 670 donors were used, and that subset was treated as a discovery cohort. Every repertoire in the discovery cohort had been generated on one and the same sequencing platform. HLA typing included class I and class II loci at four-digit resolution. The number of donors typed differed by locus, with about 629-630 for A, B, C, DRB1 and DQB1, roughly 520 for DQA1, 600 to 610 for DPA1, and some 450 for DPB1. Roughly 5 DR-DQ haplotypes were handled as single units for association and clustering, since linkage in the cohort was strong. Among a few hundred genotyped donors of the cohort, an average of approximately 240,000 unique TCR beta nucleotide sequences were sequenced per donor, roughly 20% of them non-productive. Overall study results and their limits: Compared with the roughly 670-donor mean, donors in an Asian-associated ancestry cluster had fewer N-insertions in productive TCRs, according to a later genetic analysis. Specific HLA alleles were associated with around 18,000 TCR beta sequences at a false discovery rate of 0.05 in a later analysis. Compared with equally common non-associated chains, HLA-associated TCR beta chains in a later analysis were more clonally expanded and had lower generation probabilities. The presence/absence analyses assumed that sequencing depth was roughly uniform across donors, and that assumption may not be true. The study gave a list of over 150 TCR beta chains associated with cytomegalovirus. Because counts were too low, around 17 rarely observed V segments, including chromosome 9 orphons, were left out of the earlier analysis of 587 of the donors. Several of the top co-occurrence clusters appeared to be linked to parvovirus B19, influenza, CMV and Epstein-Barr virus, according to a later analysis. The cohort was sequenced for TCR beta chains only, and without alpha or paired-chain data the features that could be detected were limited. A further reported finding was that TCR beta sequences accurately predicted the HLA-A and HLA-B alleles for most subjects in the first cohort. Some IMGT-functional V segments, including TRBV6-2 and TRBV6-3, could not be told apart with the 87-base-pair reads, so those segments were excluded. Most CMV-associated TCR beta chains appeared to be HLA-restricted in a later analysis, and the HLA associations seemed to be driven largely by CMV exposure. Most TCR sequences were seen in very few donors, while some public TCRs were found in many individuals. Strong co-occurrence of HLA alleles, especially DR and DQ, made assigning TCR associations to individual alleles difficult. In a later analysis, TCR association rates were found to vary across HLA loci, with the most associated TCRs seen for DRB1 alleles and the fewest for HLA-C alleles. In an earlier analysis of roughly 560 of the donors, most TCR beta V segments were observed in productive rearrangements about 90% or about 30% of the time, broadly matching IMGT annotations. Linkage disequilibrium might explain the correlated functional status among segregating V segments, but an unknown experimental factor could not be excluded. An association between a missense DCLRE1C variant and V-gene and J-gene trimming of TCR beta chains was found in a later genetic analysis and replicated in an independent cohort. In vitro tests confirmed that a few of the cytomegalovirus-associated TCR beta chains recognize cytomegalovirus antigens. A cluster of highly shared sequence variants was judged likely to represent a technical artifact of the sequencing pipeline. According to the authors, the approach could potentially be generalized to other disease states and immunological phenotypes. HLA typing was unavailable for some donors at each locus, so association tests used only the typed subset. Cytomegalovirus status was reported to be diagnosed by the classifier with high specificity and sensitivity in both the original and validation cohorts. Immune exposure information for the cohort was limited to CMV serostatus.

Library construction relied on the immunoSEQ multiplex PCR assay. For the multiplex PCR, a mixture combining 60 forward primers for TCR Vbeta segments and 13 reverse primers for TCR Jbeta segments was used. The CDR3 region of rearranged TCR beta genes was amplified from genomic DNA with a multiplex PCR assay. The amplified TCR beta libraries were sequenced on the Illumina HiSeq System as 87-base-pair reads. The paper's processing steps were these. A later analysis counted tens of millions of unique TCR beta chains across the 650 to 700 repertoires, and 9 million to 14 million of these chains were shared by at least two donors. To remove PCR and sequencing errors, raw reads were error-corrected and collapsed into unique sequences using a nearest-neighbor algorithm that merged closely related sequences. CDR3 sequences were aligned to IMGT reference sequences to assign V, D and J gene segments. For a sequence to be retained, a match of at least six nucleotides to both a V gene segment and a J gene segment was required. A rearrangement counted as productive if the CDR3 had no stop codons and remained in frame with V and J, and every other rearrangement counted as non-productive. Following IMGT convention, CDR3 was defined as the stretch from the second conserved V-encoded cysteine up to the conserved J-encoded phenylalanine. The earlier analysis of 550 to 650 of the donors excluded any sequence lacking an unambiguous match to a single V gene segment. An earlier analysis of under 750 of the donors called V segments functional above 56.7% productive rearrangements and segregating when the between-donor standard deviation exceeded 5%. A statistical classification framework was built for diagnosing cytomegalovirus status from the catalog of TCR beta chain sequences. V and J gene assignment, in a later analysis, came from comparing TCR nucleotide sequences with IMGT/GENE-DB human TR gene sequences. A later analysis assigned CDR3 sequences and most-parsimonious VDJ recombination scenarios with the TCRdist pipeline. In a later analysis, each TCR beta chain was defined by its CDR3 amino acid sequence together with its V-gene family, and reads lacking a unique V-gene family were excluded. In a later analysis, 550 to 650 highly shared, low-generation-probability nucleotide sequences were removed to address suspected cross-contamination and a sequencing artifact. In a later analysis, a clonal expansion index for each public chain was calculated from normalized within-repertoire ranks of inferred template counts. In a later analysis, generation probabilities were computed using a VDJ recombination model fitted to out-of-frame rearrangements, and the results were checked against IGoR. Hypergeometric tests were used in a later analysis to score TCR-TCR, TCR-HLA and TCR-CMV co-occurrence, with a repertoire-size bias correction applied to the TCR pairs. False discovery rates were estimated in a later analysis by permuting HLA or CMV assignments 20 times. A later analysis grouped co-occurring TCRs with DBSCAN, adding TCRdist sequence similarity when clustering within HLA-allele-positive subsets. For co-occurrence clustering, repertoires with fewer than 30,000 or more than 120,000 public chains were excluded, along with roughly five repertoires with anomalous nucleotide sharing. TCRdb retrieved this table from immuneACCESS and kept in-frame rearrangements only. Not all clones are present; in checked studies, unresolved V genes account for under half, and no reason is known for the remainder. V, J and clone size are taken as reported in that table, and D and trimming were inferred from the DNA itself. Present in this sample are some 120,000 clones, about 80% of which were seen just once. The ten largest clones capture 0.95% to 1.1% of the sample.

Trimming at the junction amounts to 2 bases on V and 9 bases on J, and the germline ends lie 16 bases apart. Per the germline V gene, SNHLY is the CDR1 and FYNNEI is the CDR2. The CDR3 measures 14 amino acids from cysteine to phenylalanine. The DNA shown is the 42-base CDR3, in frame from base 1. On this clone: Its antigen is unknown. No base-level quality is on record; no much larger clone is a single base apart.

The cohort comprised fewer than 700 healthy bone marrow donors. Cohort members were all nominally healthy when sampled, although unrecorded immune exposures were likely present. CMV serostatus was recorded as positive for 289 and negative for about 55% of the roughly 670 cohort members, whereas no CMV serostatus was recorded for the donor in question. Each donor provided a peripheral blood sample, and peripheral blood mononuclear cells were used for TCR beta sequencing. Genomic DNA extraction from the blood cell samples was performed with the Qiagen DNeasy Blood Extraction Kit. The chain employs TRBV2 and TRBJ1-2; there is no confident call for the D gene. The TCR sequence derives from a human donor in good health. Input material: PBMCs. The DNA reads as follows: TGTGCCAGCAGTGAACAGGTCTTGGGTATTCGCTACACCTTC. Its amino acids are CASSEQVLGIRYTF.